Listed below are T cell receptor beta chains from one sample, sequenced in a study of cytomegalovirus exposure and HLA in healthy donors. Here immunoSEQ multiplex PCR was the method, and the copy in TCRdb shows in-frame clones only, minus some. Of tens of thousands of clones listed, approximately 79% were seen once; the top ten hold more than 7%. Material for sequencing was PBMCs. The receptor set was obtained from a woman in her thirties in good health and CMV-seropositive. CDR3s include the opening cysteine and the closing phenylalanine or tryptophan. Fields, in order: J gene, D gene, V gene, clone size, CDR3 protein, CDR3 DNA. D genes are given only for firm matches. A clone size is listed for some rows: how often the clone was seen (once, few, many), or a class if it is expanded.

J gene: TRBJ2-3
D gene: TRBD1
V gene: TRBV27
clone size: .
CDR3 protein: CASSLQQGSTQYF
CDR3 DNA: TGTGCCAGCAGTTTGCAACAGGGGTCTACGCAGTATTTT

J gene: TRBJ1-5
D gene: .
V gene: TRBV7-8
clone size: .
CDR3 protein: CASSLLLQPQHF
CDR3 DNA: TGTGCCAGCAGCTTACTCCTACAGCCCCAGCATTTT

J gene: TRBJ1-2
D gene: .
V gene: TRBV4-2
clone size: once
CDR3 protein: CASSQDRGTTINYGYTF
CDR3 DNA: TGTGCCAGCAGCCAAGATCGAGGAACTACTATTAACTATGGCTACACCTTC

J gene: TRBJ1-3
D gene: .
V gene: TRBV11-2
clone size: .
CDR3 protein: CASSTGGVGSGNTIYF
CDR3 DNA: TGTGCCAGCAGTACCGGAGGGGTCGGCTCTGGAAACACCATATATTTT

J gene: TRBJ2-5
D gene: .
V gene: TRBV6-5
clone size: once
CDR3 protein: CASSPRVEETQYF
CDR3 DNA: TGTGCCAGCAGTCCACGGGTCGAAGAGACCCAGTACTTC

J gene: TRBJ2-1
D gene: TRBD2
V gene: TRBV9
clone size: .
CDR3 protein: CASTLGGENEQFF
CDR3 DNA: TGTGCCAGCACCCTCGGGGGGGAAAATGAGCAGTTCTTC

J gene: TRBJ1-1
D gene: .
V gene: TRBV5-8
clone size: .
CDR3 protein: CASRKRGGNTEAFF
CDR3 DNA: TGTGCCAGCAGAAAAAGGGGGGGGAACACTGAAGCTTTCTTT

J gene: TRBJ1-4
D gene: TRBD1
V gene: TRBV7-2
clone size: .
CDR3 protein: CASSSAGGKKLFF
CDR3 DNA: TGTGCCAGCAGCTCGGCAGGGGGCAAGAAACTGTTTTTT

J gene: TRBJ1-1
D gene: .
V gene: TRBV29-1
clone size: .
CDR3 protein: CSVSDDSTEAFF
CDR3 DNA: TGCAGCGTAAGTGATGATAGCACTGAAGCTTTCTTT

J gene: TRBJ1-3
D gene: .
V gene: TRBV30
clone size: few
CDR3 protein: CAWSLSGNTIYF
CDR3 DNA: TGTGCCTGGAGTTTATCTGGAAACACCATATATTTT

J gene: TRBJ1-1
D gene: TRBD1
V gene: TRBV6-1
clone size: .
CDR3 protein: CASSPGQGLNTEAFF
CDR3 DNA: TGTGCCAGCAGCCCGGGACAGGGTTTGAACACTGAAGCTTTCTTT

J gene: TRBJ1-2
D gene: .
V gene: TRBV4-1
clone size: .
CDR3 protein: CASSQLPRSDYGYTF
CDR3 DNA: TGCGCCAGCAGCCAACTTCCGAGGAGCGACTATGGCTACACCTTC

J gene: TRBJ1-5
D gene: .
V gene: TRBV18
clone size: .
CDR3 protein: CASSDRTVHNQPQHF
CDR3 DNA: TGTGCCAGCTCAGACAGGACGGTCCACAATCAGCCCCAGCATTTT

J gene: TRBJ1-6
D gene: .
V gene: TRBV5-1
clone size: few
CDR3 protein: CASSLSGQAGQSTLHF
CDR3 DNA: TGCGCCAGCAGCTTGAGTGGTCAGGCCGGACAGTCGACCCTCCACTTT

J gene: TRBJ1-2
D gene: .
V gene: TRBV6-6
clone size: .
CDR3 protein: CASSYSLSGGGYTF
CDR3 DNA: TGTGCCAGCAGTTACTCGTTATCGGGAGGTGGCTACACCTTC

J gene: TRBJ2-3
D gene: .
V gene: TRBV7-2
clone size: .
CDR3 protein: CASSLTSYTDTQYF
CDR3 DNA: TGTGCCAGCAGCTTAACTTCCTACACAGATACGCAGTATTTT

J gene: TRBJ1-2
D gene: TRBD1
V gene: TRBV7-9
clone size: .
CDR3 protein: CASIEGTGKGSGYGYTF
CDR3 DNA: TGTGCCAGCATCGAAGGGACAGGGAAAGGTTCGGGCTATGGCTACACCTTC

J gene: TRBJ2-2
D gene: .
V gene: TRBV12-5
clone size: .
CDR3 protein: CASGLDKGRGSVDTGELFF
CDR3 DNA: TGTGCTAGTGGTTTGGATAAGGGCAGGGGAAGTGTGGACACCGGGGAGCTGTTTTTT

J gene: TRBJ2-1
D gene: .
V gene: TRBV19
clone size: .
CDR3 protein: CASSIGLLLYNEQFF
CDR3 DNA: TGTGCCAGTAGTATAGGCCTACTCCTCTACAATGAGCAGTTCTTC

J gene: TRBJ2-1
D gene: .
V gene: TRBV10-1
clone size: .
CDR3 protein: CASGGQVDEQFF
CDR3 DNA: TGCGCCAGCGGAGGTCAAGTCGATGAGCAGTTCTTC

J gene: TRBJ1-6
D gene: .
V gene: TRBV5-6
clone size: .
CDR3 protein: CASSSLSGDNSPLHF
CDR3 DNA: TGTGCCAGCAGCTCCTTGTCGGGAGATAATTCACCCCTCCACTTT

J gene: TRBJ1-2
D gene: .
V gene: TRBV2
clone size: .
CDR3 protein: CASSELGGAGGYTF
CDR3 DNA: TGTGCCAGCAGTGAACTTGGGGGGGCAGGAGGCTACACCTTC

J gene: TRBJ2-2
D gene: TRBD2
V gene: TRBV19
clone size: once
CDR3 protein: CASSISSSGGASTGELFF
CDR3 DNA: TGTGCCAGTAGTATAAGTTCTAGCGGGGGGGCGAGCACCGGGGAGCTGTTTTTT

J gene: TRBJ2-7
D gene: .
V gene: TRBV25-1
clone size: .
CDR3 protein: CASSASGRGYYEQYF
CDR3 DNA: TGTGCCAGCAGTGCCTCGGGCAGGGGATACTACGAGCAGTACTTC

J gene: TRBJ2-7
D gene: .
V gene: TRBV2
clone size: .
CDR3 protein: CASSPRGLREQYF
CDR3 DNA: TGTGCCAGCAGTCCGAGGGGGTTACGCGAGCAGTACTTC

J gene: TRBJ2-2
D gene: .
V gene: TRBV6-1
clone size: .
CDR3 protein: CASGRLGGELFF
CDR3 DNA: TGTGCCAGCGGGAGGTTGGGCGGGGAGCTGTTTTTT

J gene: TRBJ2-7
D gene: TRBD1
V gene: TRBV5-6
clone size: once
CDR3 protein: CASSPYPSGQGIYEQYF
CDR3 DNA: TGTGCCAGCAGCCCCTACCCCTCGGGACAGGGGATCTACGAGCAGTACTTC

J gene: TRBJ2-7
D gene: TRBD2
V gene: TRBV6-5
clone size: .
CDR3 protein: CASSRDYSSYEQYF
CDR3 DNA: TGTGCCAGCAGTCGGGACTACAGCTCCTACGAGCAGTACTTC

J gene: TRBJ2-3
D gene: TRBD2
V gene: TRBV4-2
clone size: .
CDR3 protein: CASSQDLISGTTTDTQYF
CDR3 DNA: TGTGCCAGCAGCCAAGATCTAATTAGCGGGACTACCACAGATACGCAGTATTTT

J gene: TRBJ1-5
D gene: .
V gene: TRBV19
clone size: few
CDR3 protein: CASSIDLGWRNQDQPQHF
CDR3 DNA: TGTGCCAGTAGTATAGATCTGGGTTGGAGGAATCAGGATCAGCCCCAGCATTTT

J gene: TRBJ2-4
D gene: .
V gene: TRBV6-6
clone size: .
CDR3 protein: CASSPQGTSKNIQYF
CDR3 DNA: TGTGCCAGCAGCCCGCAGGGGACCTCCAAAAACATTCAGTACTTC

J gene: TRBJ2-2
D gene: TRBD2
V gene: TRBV6-5
clone size: .
CDR3 protein: CASSFSGNSAGELFF
CDR3 DNA: TGTGCCAGCAGCTTCAGCGGGAATAGCGCCGGGGAGCTGTTTTTT